The T cell receptor beta chain under discussion was sequenced for a study of PD-L1 blockade in urothelial cancer. Turning to the study itself: At 3 weeks (second dose) and 6 weeks after starting treatment, blood was analyzed. The median T cell count in blood samples was 141,255.

CDR1 and CDR2 (germline): MNHEY, SMNVEV (reference sequence). Trimming removed 5 bases at V and 5 bases at J, with 19 bases between. CDR3 length equals 15 residues. Time point here: pretreatment peripheral blood. Patient sample counts ranged from 1 to 8, pretreatment and on-treatment. In each PCR, synthetic TCR analog templates were spiked in. The assay was immunoSEQ multiplex PCR, and TCRdb's table has in-frame clones only and misses some. This sample has under 80,000 clones, with 80% to 90% found just once. Here the sequenced sample was PBMCs, taken around atezolizumab (anti-PD-L1) treatment. The chain is built from TRBV27 and TRBJ2-7; D possibly corresponds to TRBD2 (6 bases). The TCR was taken from a man between 65 and 85 years old with urothelial cancer. CDR3: CASSRTGSPLHEQYF. CDR3 nucleotides: TGTGCCAGCAGTCGAACCGGGAGCCCGTTGCACGAGCAGTACTTC.